The clone carrying this TCR beta chain was found a few times. Its antigen is still unknown. Donors ranged from roughly 6 to 100 years old and were healthy Caucasians in Russia. The sample is drawn from a study of blood T cells in healthy people across ages. Across the whole study: There was about one barcoded beta molecule captured by template switching per two T cells. Study-level results: Expanded clonotype shifts may have been confounded, as the donors had an unknown CMV status. Naive CD4+ cells and diversity were both higher in long-lived donors than in aged donors.

A second PCR of roughly 7 to 11 cycles used a sample-barcoded 5' primer and a J-beta primer mix. TCRdb independently ran MiXCR on the 5' RACE reads; one entry per CDR3 protein. Of roughly 800,000 distinct CDR3 sequences in the sample, roughly 25% were seen once. This sample also belongs to another study, concerning T cells of mothers and their children.

The sample comprised blood. The TCR sequence derives from a boy younger than 18 in good health.

For the CDR3, the DNA is TGTGCCAGCAGCTCCCAAAAACTAGCGTCCCAAGAGACCCAGTACTTC. Translation gives CASSSQKLASQETQYF. The chain has TRBV7-2 and TRBJ2-5; TRBD2 matches at 7 bases. Per the germline V gene, CDR1 is SGHTA and CDR2 is FQGNSA. This CDR3 is built from 16 residues. V gave up 4 bases and J gave up 1 base; unmatched junction bases: 9.